The clone carrying this TCR beta chain has just one count. Antigen specificity is unknown. The data stem from a study of cytomegalovirus exposure and HLA in healthy donors. Study summary: Drawn from HLA-typed donors, around 85 million unique TCRs were held in an early data release. Whole-study results and caveats: Per published reports, the classifier diagnosed cytomegalovirus status with high specificity and sensitivity. Most sequenced TCRs were rare (though some public TCRs occurred in many donors). In a later analysis, specific HLA alleles were associated with 15,000 to 20,000 TCR beta sequences at a 0.05 false discovery rate.

Per the germline V gene, CDR1 is SNHLY and CDR2 is FYNNEI. The CDR3 length is 13 residues. Unmatched junction bases numbered 2, after V lost 5 bases and J lost 4 bases. PCR amplification relied on 60 Vbeta primers (plus 13 Jbeta primers). Produced via immunoSEQ multiplex PCR; TCRdb's table is partial and in-frame only. Counted here are about 110,000 clones, 80% to 85% occurring once; the ten biggest clones make up around 2.1%. The V gene is TRBV2, the J gene TRBJ2-7, with TRBD2 identical over 10 bases. This TCR was recovered from a woman between 25 and 40 years old in good health and CMV-seronegative. The sequenced material came from PBMCs. The CDR3: CASSWTSGYEQYF. DNA of the CDR3: TGTGCCAGCAGTTGGACTAGCGGATACGAGCAGTACTTC.